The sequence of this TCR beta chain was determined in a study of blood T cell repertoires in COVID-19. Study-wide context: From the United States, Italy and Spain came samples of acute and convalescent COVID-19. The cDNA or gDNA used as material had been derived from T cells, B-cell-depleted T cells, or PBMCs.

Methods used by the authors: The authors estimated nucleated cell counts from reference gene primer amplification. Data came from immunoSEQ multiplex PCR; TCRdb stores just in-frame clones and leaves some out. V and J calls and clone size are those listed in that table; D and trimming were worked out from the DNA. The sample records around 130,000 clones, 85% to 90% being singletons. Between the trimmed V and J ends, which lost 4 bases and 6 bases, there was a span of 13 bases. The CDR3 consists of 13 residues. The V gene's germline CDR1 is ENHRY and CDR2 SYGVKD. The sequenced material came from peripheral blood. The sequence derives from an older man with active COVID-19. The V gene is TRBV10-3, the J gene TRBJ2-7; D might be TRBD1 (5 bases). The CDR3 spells CAISGTQGSEQYF. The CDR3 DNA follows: TGTGCCATCAGTGGTACCCAGGGAAGCGAGCAGTACTTC.